The entry below gives a single TCR beta chain sequence along with its context. TEMRA cells were enriched by FACS, and CD4+ and CD8+ T cells were negatively isolated. When the RNA was reverse transcribed, random hexamers were used with an input of 0.5 to 1 ug. MiXCR, applied by TCRdb to the immunoSEQ multiplex PCR reads, yields one record per CDR3 protein. The table includes about 100,000 distinct CDR3 sequences, approximately 95% detected once. The data were obtained in a study of CD8 T cells in Susac syndrome. Study context: Patients with Susac syndrome were therapy-naive, on corticosteroids, or on intravenous immunoglobulin alone at the time that blood was drawn.

The CDR3 sequence is 15 residues long. CDR1 and CDR2 from the germline V gene are LNHDA and SQIVND (reference sequence). Trimming left V 5 bases short and J 0 bases short, with 8 bases between. This chain uses TRBV19 with TRBJ2-6, with D uncertain. This clonotype originated in a human donor with Susac syndrome. The sequenced material came from CD8+ T cells from PBMCs. CDR3 nucleotides: TGTGCCAGTAGTCGGTCGGACTCTGGGGCCAACGTCCTGACTTTC. Its translation is CASSRSDSGANVLTF.